This TCR beta chain is from a study of human T cells and chemical hapten exposure. Study context: Readings were taken at 6 days from patch tests that had applied 0.01% DPC to the upper back. Patients were mainly female, each with alopecia areata, totalis or universalis.

The time point here: pre-sensitization, week 0. Treatment meaning: therapeutic diphenylcyclopropenone sensitization with weekly scalp DPC. Original processing notes: There were a median of approximately 96,000 TCRs per sample, with a range from about 23,224 to 690,600. TCRdb independently ran MiXCR on the RACE reads; one entry per CDR3 protein. These V and J calls are TCRdb output, not the study's own analysis. The repertoire includes about 260,000 distinct CDR3 sequences, 8.6% of them detected once, and less than 3% sits in the top ten. Germline V gene lookup returns CDR1 ENHRY and CDR2 SYGVKD. V trimming: 7 bases; J trimming: 1 base; junction bases outside the gene matches: 2. The CDR3 extends over 13 amino acids.

V and J are TRBV10-3 and TRBJ2-3; TRBD2 matches 7 bases. This sequence originates from a woman aged 40 to 50 with alopecia areata. Some clones in this sample may be carry-over from other donors' samples. The sequencing here drew on whole blood, taken in connection with sensitization to the hapten diphenylcyclopropenone (DPC). The CDR3 DNA reads TGTGCCATCACTACTAGCGGCACAGATACGCAGTATTTT. Translated, it gives CAITTSGTDTQYF.